This T cell receptor beta chain was captured in a study of T cells after yellow fever vaccination. Study results and caveats: Overall, a small share of clonotypes was seen in both CD4 and CD8 compartments. Contamination of FACS-sorted repertoires by abundant clonotypes from the bulk population could occur.

UMIs and a universal primer site were added when TCR cDNA was made by 5'RACE template switching. Via MiXCR, TCRdb re-called the 5' RACE reads, giving one row per CDR3 protein. This repertoire shows around 310,000 distinct CDR3 sequences, roughly 4% found once; its top ten account for 20% to 25%. In this sample, this clonotype turned up many times. Its antigen is not known. Deletions cut 0 bases from V and 0 bases from J, with 12 bases between. CDR3 length: 15 amino acids. CDR1 and CDR2 from the germline V gene are DFQATT and SNEGSKA (reference sequence). The starting material was PBMCs, obtained on the day of the yellow fever booster vaccination. The sequence was obtained from a man aged 18 to 30 who received the YFV17D yellow fever vaccine. The chain is built from TRBV20-1 and TRBJ2-7, with D perhaps matching TRBD1 (6 bases). The CDR3 DNA follows: TGCAGTGCTAGAGATCTTGGCAGGGGCTCCTACGAGCAGTACTTC. It yields the protein CSARDLGRGSYEQYF.